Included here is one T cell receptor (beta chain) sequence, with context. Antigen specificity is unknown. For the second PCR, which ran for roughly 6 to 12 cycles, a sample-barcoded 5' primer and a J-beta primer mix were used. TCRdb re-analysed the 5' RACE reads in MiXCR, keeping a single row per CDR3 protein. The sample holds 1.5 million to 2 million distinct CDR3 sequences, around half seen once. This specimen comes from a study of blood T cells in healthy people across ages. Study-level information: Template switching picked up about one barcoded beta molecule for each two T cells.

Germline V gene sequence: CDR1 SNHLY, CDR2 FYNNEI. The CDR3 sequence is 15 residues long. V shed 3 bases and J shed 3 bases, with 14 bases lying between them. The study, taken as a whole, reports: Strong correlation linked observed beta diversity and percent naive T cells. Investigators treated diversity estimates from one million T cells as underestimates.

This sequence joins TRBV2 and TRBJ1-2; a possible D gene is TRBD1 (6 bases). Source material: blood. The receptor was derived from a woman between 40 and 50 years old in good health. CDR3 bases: TGTGCCAGCAGTGAGGTCCTAGGGGGACACTATGGCTACACCTTC. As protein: CASSEVLGGHYGYTF. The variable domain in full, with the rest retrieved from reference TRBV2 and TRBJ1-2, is EPEVTQTPSHQVTQMGQEVILRCVPISNHLYFYWYRQILGQKVEFLVSFYNNEISEKSEIFDDQFSVERPDGSNFTLKIRSTKLEDSAMYFCASSEVLGGHYGYTFGSGTRLTVV.